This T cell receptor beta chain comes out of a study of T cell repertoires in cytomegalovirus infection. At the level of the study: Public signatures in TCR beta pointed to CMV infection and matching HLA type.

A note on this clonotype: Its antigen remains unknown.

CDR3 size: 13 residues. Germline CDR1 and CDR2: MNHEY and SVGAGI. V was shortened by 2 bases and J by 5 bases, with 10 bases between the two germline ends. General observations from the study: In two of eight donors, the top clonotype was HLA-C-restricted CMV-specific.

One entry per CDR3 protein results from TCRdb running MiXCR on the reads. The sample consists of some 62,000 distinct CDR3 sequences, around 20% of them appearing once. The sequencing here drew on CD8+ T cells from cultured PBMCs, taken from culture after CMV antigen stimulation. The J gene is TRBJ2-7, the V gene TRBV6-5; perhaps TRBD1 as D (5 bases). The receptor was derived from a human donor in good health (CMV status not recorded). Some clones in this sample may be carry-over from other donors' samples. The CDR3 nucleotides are TGTGCCAGCAGTTACGATAGGGGAAACGAGCAGTACTTC. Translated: CASSYDRGNEQYF.